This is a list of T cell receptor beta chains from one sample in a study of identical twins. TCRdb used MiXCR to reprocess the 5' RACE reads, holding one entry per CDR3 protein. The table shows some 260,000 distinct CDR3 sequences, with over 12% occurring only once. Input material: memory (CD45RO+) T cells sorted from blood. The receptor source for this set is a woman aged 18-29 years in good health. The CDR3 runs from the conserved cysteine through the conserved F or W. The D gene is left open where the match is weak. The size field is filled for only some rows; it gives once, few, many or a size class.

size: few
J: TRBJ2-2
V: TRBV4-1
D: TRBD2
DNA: TGCGCCAGCAGCCGTAGCGGGATGAACACCGGGGAGCTGTTTTTT
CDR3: CASSRSGMNTGELFF

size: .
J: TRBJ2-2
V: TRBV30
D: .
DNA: TGTGTCTGGAGTACCCGACAGGCCGGGGAGCTGTTTTTT
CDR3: CVWSTRQAGELFF

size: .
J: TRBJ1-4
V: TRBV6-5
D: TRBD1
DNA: TGTGCCAGCAGTCACGACTACAGGGGAGAAAAACTGTTTTTT
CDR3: CASSHDYRGEKLFF

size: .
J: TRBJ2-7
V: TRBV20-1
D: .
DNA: TGCAGTGCTAGCAAACAGGGTGGCGAGCAGTACTTC
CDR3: CSASKQGGEQYF

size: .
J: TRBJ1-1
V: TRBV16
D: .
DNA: TGTGCCAGCAGCCGTTCGGGCTTATCGAACACTGAAGCTTTCTTT
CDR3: CASSRSGLSNTEAFF

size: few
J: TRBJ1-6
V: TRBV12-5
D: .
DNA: TGTGCTAGTGGTTCACAGTGGAATTCACCCCTCCACTTT
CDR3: CASGSQWNSPLHF

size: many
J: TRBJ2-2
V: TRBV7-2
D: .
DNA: TGTGCCAGCAGCCCGCCGGGGTACGGTACCGGGGAGCTGTTTTTT
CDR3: CASSPPGYGTGELFF

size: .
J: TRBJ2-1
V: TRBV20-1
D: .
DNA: TGCAGTGCTAGCCCTGACTCCTACAATGAGCAGTTCTTC
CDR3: CSASPDSYNEQFF

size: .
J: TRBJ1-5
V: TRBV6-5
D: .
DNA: TGTGCCAGCAGTCTCTCGGCCACGGGGACGCCCCAGCATTTT
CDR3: CASSLSATGTPQHF

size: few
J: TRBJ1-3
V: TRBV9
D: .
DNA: TGTGCCAGCAGCGTAGAGGCCAGTCGAAACACCATATATTTT
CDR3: CASSVEASRNTIYF

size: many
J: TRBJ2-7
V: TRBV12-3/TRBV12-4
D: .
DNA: TGTGCCAGCAGTTTTCAGGCCAGCGAGCAGTACTTC
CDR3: CASSFQASEQYF

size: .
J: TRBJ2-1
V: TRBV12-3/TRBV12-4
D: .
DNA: TGTGCCAGCAGCTCTAAGGGGGGTGGGGGCAATGAGCAGTTCTTC
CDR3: CASSSKGGGGNEQFF